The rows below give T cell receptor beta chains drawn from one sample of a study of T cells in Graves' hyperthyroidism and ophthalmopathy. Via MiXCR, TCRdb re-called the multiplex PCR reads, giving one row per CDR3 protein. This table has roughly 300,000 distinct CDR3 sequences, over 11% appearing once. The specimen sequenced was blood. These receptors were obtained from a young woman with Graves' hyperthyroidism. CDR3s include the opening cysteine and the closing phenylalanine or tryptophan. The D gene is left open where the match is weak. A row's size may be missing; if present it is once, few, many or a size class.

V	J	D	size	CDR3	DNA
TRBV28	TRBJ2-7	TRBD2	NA	CASRGSGSERYEQYF	TGTGCCAGCAGGGGGAGCGGGAGCGAAAGGTACGAGCAGTACTTC
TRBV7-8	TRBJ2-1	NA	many	CASSLTLLPTYNEQFF	TGTGCCAGCAGCCTCACCTTACTTCCAACCTACAATGAGCAGTTCTTC
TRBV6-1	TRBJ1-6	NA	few	CASSLGSTYNSPLHF	TGTGCCAGCAGTCTCGGGAGTACCTATAATTCACCCCTCCACTTT
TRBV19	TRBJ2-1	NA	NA	CARRTNNEQFF	TGTGCCAGGCGGACCAACAATGAGCAGTTCTTC
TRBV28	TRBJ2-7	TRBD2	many	CASSLQAGSYEQYF	TGTGCCAGCAGTCTCCAAGCGGGATCCTACGAGCAGTACTTC
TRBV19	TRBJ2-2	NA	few	CASTWTPNTGELFF	TGTGCCAGTACGTGGACACCGAACACCGGGGAGCTGTTTTTT
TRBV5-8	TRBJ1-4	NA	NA	CASSQPYYRERQKLFF	TGTGCCAGCAGCCAACCTTACTACAGGGAACGGCAAAAACTGTTTTTT
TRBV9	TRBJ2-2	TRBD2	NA	CASSVSSGSYTGELFF	TGTGCCAGCAGCGTTAGTAGCGGGAGTTACACCGGGGAGCTGTTTTTT
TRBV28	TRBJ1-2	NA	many	CASRGDAYGYTF	TGTGCCAGCAGGGGCGACGCTTATGGCTACACCTTC
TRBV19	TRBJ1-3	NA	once	CASSPRSRPGNTIYF	TGTGCCAGTAGTCCCCGGTCCAGACCTGGAAACACCATATATTTT
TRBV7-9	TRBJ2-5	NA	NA	CASSDRKETQYF	TGTGCCAGCAGCGACAGAAAAGAGACCCAGTACTTC
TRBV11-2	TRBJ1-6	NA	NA	CASSLEATPLHF	TGTGCCAGCAGCTTAGAGGCGACACCCCTCCACTTT
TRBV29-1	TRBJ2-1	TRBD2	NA	CSVVRLTSGRNNEQFF	TGCAGCGTTGTCAGACTGACTAGCGGGAGAAACAATGAGCAGTTCTTC
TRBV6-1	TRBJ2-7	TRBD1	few	CASHRTGGYEQYF	TGTGCCAGCCACCGGACAGGGGGCTACGAGCAGTACTTC
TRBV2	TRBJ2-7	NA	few	CASSEAPGSYEQYF	TGTGCCAGCAGTGAAGCGCCTGGCTCCTACGAGCAGTACTTC
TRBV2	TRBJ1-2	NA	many	CASSENGRDGHGYTF	TGTGCCAGCAGTGAAAACGGCAGGGATGGGCATGGCTACACCTTC
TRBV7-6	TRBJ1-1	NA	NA	CASSPGGVITEAFF	TGTGCCAGCAGTCCGGGGGGGGTGATCACTGAAGCTTTCTTT
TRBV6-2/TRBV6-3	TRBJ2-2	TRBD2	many	CASRRAGSNTGELFF	TGTGCCAGCAGACGAGCGGGATCCAACACCGGGGAGCTGTTTTTT